This T cell receptor beta chain originates from a study of neurological immune-mediated disorders. Study findings and constraints: Private repertoires in all groups were suggested by the finding that expanded clones across subjects shared no CDR3 amino acid sequences.

Every sequencing run produced over 200 million TCR-beta sequences, and the sequences from any one run covered 15-18 subjects. TCRdb recomputed calls from the 5' RACE reads with MiXCR, one row per CDR3 protein. Of roughly 21,000 distinct CDR3 sequences in the sample, approximately 15% were seen once. A total of 2 million PBMCs stored at -80 degrees C provided the unsorted libraries. This clonotype has a count of ten or more. Its antigen remains unknown. Material for sequencing was PBMCs. The sequence was collected from a female donor with HTLV-1-associated myelopathy (HAM/TSP).

DNA of the CDR3: TGTGCCAGCAGCCCGGGACTAGCGGGAGGCTTCACCGGGGAGCTGTTTTTT. It codes for CASSPGLAGGFTGELFF. The rearrangement uses TRBV12-3 or TRBV12-4 and TRBJ2-2; TRBD2 matches 15 bases. The J segment lost 4 bases and the V segment lost 6 bases, leaving 6 bases of the junction unmatched. The CDR3 consists of 17 residues.